What follows are 3 T cell receptor beta chains derived from one specimen sequenced in a study of T cell changes during pregnancy in multiple sclerosis. Repertoires were generated with immunoSEQ multiplex PCR, while TCRdb's copy carries only in-frame clones and drops some. Of fewer than 55,000 clones detected, around 90% appear once; the ten largest clones hold 0.5%. Sample: CD4+ T cells from peripheral blood mononuclear cells, taken in the third trimester of pregnancy. The receptors stem from a female donor with multiple sclerosis, enrolled in a pregnancy study.

This chain uses TRBV5-1 with TRBJ2-4; 15 nucleotides line up with TRBD2. The V gene end was trimmed by 3 bases and the J gene end by 2 bases; junction bases not matched to a gene: 9. The V gene's germline CDR1 is SGHRS and CDR2 YFSETQ. This CDR3 spans 19 amino acids. CDR3 coding DNA: TGCGCCAGCAGCTCAAGTCCCGGGACTAGCGGGGGGACCAAAAACATTCAGTACTTC. Its protein product is CASSSSPGTSGGTKNIQYF.

The gene calls are TRBV19 and TRBJ1-4; 7 bases line up with TRBD1. The CDR3 consists of 15 residues. CDR1 LNHDA and CDR2 SQIVND come from the germline V gene (reference sequence). The trim removed 1 base at V and 3 bases at J, leaving 2 bases unmatched. The CDR3 coding sequence is TGTGCCAGTAGTATAGGGGGGACAGCTAATGAAAAACTGTTTTTT. Translated, it gives CASSIGGTANEKLFF.

This clone has only one observation. The chain uses TRBV5-1 and TRBJ2-2, with 9 bases matching TRBD1. The CDR3 sequence is 17 residues long. Germline lookup yields CDR1 SGHRS and CDR2 YFSETQ. V was pared by 5 bases and J by 7 bases, with 15 bases of the junction left unmatched. The CDR3 DNA reads as TGCGCCAGCAGAGGTTACGGACAGGGGCGGGAAATCGGGGAGCTGTTTTTT. It is translated as CASRGYGQGREIGELFF.